This is a list of T cell receptor beta chains from one sample in a study of Ad26.COV2.S vaccination and SARS-CoV-2 variants. Measured with immunoSEQ multiplex PCR; TCRdb has only the in-frame clones, and not every one. The sample has roughly 400,000 clones; about nine tenths are singletons. The specimen was peripheral blood, collected in a trial of Ad26.COV2.S vaccine versus placebo. These receptors originate from a person aged 18 to 59 who received the Ad26.COV2.S COVID-19 vaccine or a placebo. Both conserved end residues are part of each CDR3. A D gene is named only where the DNA matches it firmly. Clone size, where shown, is once, few, many, or a class for clones that have expanded.

>NA|TRBJ2-1|TRBD1|TRBV9
TGTGCCAGCAGCTCGCCGGGACAGTCGTATGAGCAGTTCTTC
CASSSPGQSYEQFF
>few|TRBJ1-2|NA|TRBV27
TGTGCCAGCAGTTTAACGCAGGGACCTAACTATGGCTACACCTTC
CASSLTQGPNYGYTF
>NA|TRBJ2-1|NA|TRBV5-1
TGCGCCAGCAGCTTGGAGGGGGGGACGTACAATGAGCAGTTCTTC
CASSLEGGTYNEQFF
>NA|TRBJ1-2|NA|TRBV6-2/TRBV6-3
TGTGCCAGCAGTTACTCAACAGGCAATGGCTACACCTTC
CASSYSTGNGYTF
>NA|TRBJ2-1|NA|TRBV5-4
TGTGCCAGCAGCTTCCGGGTGCGGAACTCCTACAATGAGCAGTTCTTC
CASSFRVRNSYNEQFF
>NA|TRBJ1-2|NA|TRBV7-8
TGTGCCAGCAGCTTAGCGCCAGGGGATTTTGGCTACACCTTC
CASSLAPGDFGYTF
>NA|TRBJ2-7|NA|TRBV27
TGTGCCAGCAGTTTATTGGACGGATCCTACGAGCAGTACTTC
CASSLLDGSYEQYF
>NA|TRBJ1-5|TRBD1|TRBV18
TGTGCCAGCTCACCGGGACAGGGGAGGGAGAATCAGCCCCAGCATTTT
CASSPGQGRENQPQHF
>NA|TRBJ2-2|NA|TRBV7-2
TGTGCCAGCAGCCCCAGTCCTAGTAACACCGGGGAGCTGTTTTTT
CASSPSPSNTGELFF
>NA|TRBJ1-4|NA|TRBV28
TGTGCCAGCAGGAACCGGGGGGGAATTGATGAAAAACTGTTTTTT
CASRNRGGIDEKLFF
>NA|TRBJ2-3|TRBD2|TRBV15
TGTGCCACCAGCAGAGATCTTTTAGCGGGGGGCCGTGGAGATACGCAGTATTTT
CATSRDLLAGGRGDTQYF
>NA|TRBJ2-1|NA|TRBV19
TGTGCCAGTAGTATCGACGGAGGCTCCTACAATGAGCAGTTCTTC
CASSIDGGSYNEQFF
>NA|TRBJ2-7|TRBD2|TRBV27
TGTGCCAGCAGCTACCTCGGCGTTGGGGGGGTAGACTCCTACGAGCAGTACTTC
CASSYLGVGGVDSYEQYF
>NA|TRBJ1-1|NA|TRBV5-4
TGTGCCAGCAGCTTGGGGTTGAACACTGAAGCTTTCTTT
CASSLGLNTEAFF
>NA|TRBJ1-3|NA|TRBV3-1/TRBV3-2
TGTGCCAGCAGCCAAGATTGGGCAGGGGTTGGAAACACCATATATTTT
CASSQDWAGVGNTIYF
>few|TRBJ2-1|TRBD2|TRBV7-2
TGTGCCAGCAGCTTTAGACTAGCGGGTTACAATGAGCAGTTCTTC
CASSFRLAGYNEQFF
>NA|TRBJ2-5|TRBD2|TRBV5-1
TGCGCCAGCAGACTTCTGGAGGGACTAGAGTCGGAGACCCAGTACTTC
CASRLLEGLESETQYF
>NA|TRBJ2-1|TRBD2|TRBV30
TGTGCCTGGAGTGCCTGGACTAGCAATGAGCAGTTCTTC
CAWSAWTSNEQFF
>once|TRBJ2-7|NA|TRBV29-1
TGCAGCGTTGAAGATATAGGGTACGAGCAGTACTTC
CSVEDIGYEQYF
>NA|TRBJ2-7|NA|TRBV5-1
TGCGCCAGCAGCTCCCCGGTAGGGGCCCCCTGGGAGCAGTACTTC
CASSSPVGAPWEQYF
>NA|TRBJ2-2|TRBD2|TRBV9
TGTGCCAGCAGCGTATACCCTGATGTAGCGGGGGGTCCTCGCACCGGGGAGCTGTTTTTT
CASSVYPDVAGGPRTGELFF
>NA|TRBJ2-7|TRBD1|TRBV28
TGTGCCAGCTCGGGGGGACAGGGGGCCTACGAGCAGTACTTC
CASSGGQGAYEQYF
>NA|TRBJ2-7|NA|TRBV5-6
TGTGCCAGCACCCTTCGCGGGGTGGGGCACTCCTACGAGCAGTACTTC
CASTLRGVGHSYEQYF
>NA|TRBJ1-5|NA|TRBV19
TGTGCCAGTAGTATTAGGGATAGCAATCAGCCCCAGCATTTT
CASSIRDSNQPQHF
>NA|TRBJ2-2|NA|TRBV7-9
TGTGCCAGCAGCCCTATAAACACCGGGGAGCTGTTTTTT
CASSPINTGELFF
>NA|TRBJ2-7|NA|TRBV28
TGTGCCAGCGCCCCAGGGGCGCTAAGCTCCTACGAGCAGTACTTC
CASAPGALSSYEQYF
>NA|TRBJ2-5|NA|TRBV18
TGTGCCAGCTCCCCAGGACAGATACAAGAGACCCAGTACTTC
CASSPGQIQETQYF
>NA|TRBJ2-7|NA|TRBV27
TGTGCCAGCAGTTTTCAGGCCTTGTCCTACGAGCAGTACTTC
CASSFQALSYEQYF
>NA|TRBJ2-3|NA|TRBV5-1
TGCGCCAGCAGCGGAGAACAACCCACAGATACGCAGTATTTT
CASSGEQPTDTQYF
>NA|TRBJ1-2|TRBD1|TRBV6-2/TRBV6-3
TGTGCCAGCAGCACAGGGGTTCAGAGCTACACCTTC
CASSTGVQSYTF
>NA|TRBJ1-2|NA|TRBV5-6
TGTGCCAGCAGCTTGACGTTGGGGGGAGGCTACACCTTC
CASSLTLGGGYTF
>NA|TRBJ1-4|TRBD1|TRBV5-8
TGTGCCAGCAGCTTGCAGGGGGCTGGAAAACTGTTTTTT
CASSLQGAGKLFF
>NA|TRBJ1-2|NA|TRBV2
TGTGCCAGCAGTCCGGACAGCGGGGGCTACACCTTC
CASSPDSGGYTF
>NA|TRBJ2-7|TRBD2|TRBV4-1
TGCGCCAGCAGCCAAGAGTTTCCAGCGGGGCTCTACGAGCAGTACTTC
CASSQEFPAGLYEQYF
>NA|TRBJ1-4|NA|TRBV5-1
TGCGCCAGCAGTCCTGACAGAGCGTTGGAAAAACTGTTTTTT
CASSPDRALEKLFF
>NA|TRBJ2-3|NA|TRBV7-2
TGTGCCAGCAACGACGGGGGAACGCAGTATTTT
CASNDGGTQYF
>NA|TRBJ2-7|TRBD1|TRBV5-4
TGTGCCAGCAGCTCCGGGACAGGGGGTAAAGAGCAGTACTTC
CASSSGTGGKEQYF
>NA|TRBJ2-5|TRBD2|TRBV27
TGTGCCAGTGGCTACGGTACTAGCGGTCAAGAGACCCAGTACTTC
CASGYGTSGQETQYF
>NA|TRBJ2-3|TRBD2|TRBV2
TGTGCCAGCAGCCCACTAGCGGGGGGTAGGAGCACAGATACGCAGTATTTT
CASSPLAGGRSTDTQYF